This TCR beta chain originates from a study of blood T cell repertoires in COVID-19. About the research overall: The analysed material was cDNA or gDNA that came from T cells, B-cell-depleted T cells, or PBMCs.

Participants spanned ages about 18 to 90 years and resided in over 20 US areas. Per the study methods: Reference gene primer amplification gave nucleated cell count estimates. The data were produced by immunoSEQ multiplex PCR, yet TCRdb's version contains in-frame clones alone and is incomplete. The V and J calls and clone size come from that table; D and trimming were worked out from the DNA. The sample carries approximately 280,000 clones, roughly 85% recorded once. Sequenced input: PBMCs or T cells enriched from blood (not recorded which). This TCR derives from a woman between 50 and 59 years old who had recovered from COVID-19.

CDR3 in DNA: TGCAGCGGACGGGGGGGTGAGCAGTTCTTC. It yields the protein CSGRGGEQFF. The chain recombines TRBV29-1 with TRBJ2-1; TRBD2 matches 8 bases. CDR3 size: 10 residues. The J segment lost 9 bases and the V segment lost 7 bases, leaving 2 bases of the junction unmatched. The germline V gene has CDR1 SQVTM and CDR2 ANQGSEA.